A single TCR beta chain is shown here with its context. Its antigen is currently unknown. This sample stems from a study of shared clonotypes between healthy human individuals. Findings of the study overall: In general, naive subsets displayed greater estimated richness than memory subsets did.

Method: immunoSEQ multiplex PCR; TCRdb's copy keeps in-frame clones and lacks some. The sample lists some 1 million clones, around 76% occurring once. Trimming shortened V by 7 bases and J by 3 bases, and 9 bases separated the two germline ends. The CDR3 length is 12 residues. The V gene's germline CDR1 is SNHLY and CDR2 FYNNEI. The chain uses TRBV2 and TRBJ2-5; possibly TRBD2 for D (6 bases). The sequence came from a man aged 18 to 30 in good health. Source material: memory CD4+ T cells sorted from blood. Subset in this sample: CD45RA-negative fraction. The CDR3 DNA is TGTGCCAGCAACCGGGAGAAAGAGACCCAGTACTTC. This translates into CASNREKETQYF.